This T cell receptor beta chain was captured in a study of lymphopenia after photon versus proton radiotherapy. This CDR3 is built from 14 residues. Germline V gives CDR1 SSHAT, CDR2 FNYEAQ (reference sequence). TCRdb's table, derived via immunoSEQ multiplex PCR, lists solely in-frame clones and lacks some. Among about 42,000 clones listed, approximately 82% were seen once. Broader study findings: After the lymphocyte nadir, photon-treated repertoires showed oligoclonal expansion, especially of CD8+ Temra cells. Post-nadir TCR diversity decline inversely tracked overall survival among those who died. Relative stability marked proton patients; photon patients lost diversity and naive cells. Better survival with proton therapy was suggested as possible, not demonstrated.

A word on this clone: The target antigen is unknown. Germline and junction disagree at one end, which may indicate a read error.

This chain links TRBV7-7 with TRBJ2-5, with 8 bases matching TRBD1. Sequenced here: peripheral blood, sampled from a patient treated with proton-based radiotherapy. The sequence was obtained from a woman between 70 and 85 years old with pancreatic cancer. The CDR3 loop is CASSPDRVQETQYF. The CDR3 DNA reads TGTGCTAGCAGCCCGGACAGGGTCCAAGAGACCCAGTACTTC.